The source of this T cell receptor beta chain is a study of vaccination effects on CD4 cells after COVID-19. The V gene's germline CDR1 is SGHRS and CDR2 YFSETQ. The CDR3 length is 13 residues. V gave up 3 bases and J gave up 5 bases, with 10 bases separating them. This clone was counted only a few times. Its antigen is currently unknown. Within the ViraFEST assay, antigen-specific CD4+ T cells underwent expansion with viral peptide pools prior to sequencing. When nine to ten days of culture had elapsed, CD4+ T cells were isolated. Either the BNT162b2 or mRNA-1273 vaccine was given to participants in two doses. Sequenced by immunoSEQ multiplex PCR; TCRdb stores in-frame clones only, minus some. The data show 25,000 to 35,000 clones, 65% seen once.

The clonotype was recovered from a human donor who received a COVID-19 vaccine. V is TRBV5-1 and J is TRBJ2-3; D gene uncertain. The material sequenced was CD4+ T cells from PBMCs cultured with SARS-CoV-2 spike peptides, taken after COVID-19 vaccination. The CDR3 DNA sequence: TGCGCCAGCAGCTACGTCCTAGGAGATACGCAGTATTTT. Its translation is CASSYVLGDTQYF.